The 2 T cell receptor beta chains given below trace back to one sample, sequenced in a study of CD8 T cells in Susac syndrome. Reverse transcription of roughly 0.5 to 1 ug RNA was performed with random hexamers. One entry per CDR3 protein results from TCRdb running MiXCR on the immunoSEQ multiplex PCR reads. The table lists about 73,000 distinct CDR3 sequences, around 96% of them singletons. Material for sequencing was CD8+ T cells from PBMCs. Receptor source: a human donor with multiple sclerosis.

The chain carries TRBV14 and TRBJ2-5; a possible D gene is TRBD1 (5 bases). The CDR3 is 14 amino acids. V dropped 3 bases and J dropped 2 bases, with 10 bases sitting between them. Germline V gives CDR1 SGHDN, CDR2 FVKESK. DNA for the CDR3: TGTGCCAGCAGCCATTGGGGCACTCAAGAGACCCAGTACTTC. This translates into CASSHWGTQETQYF.

This sequence joins TRBV5-4 and TRBJ2-7; 7 positions match TRBD1. The J segment lost 1 base and the V segment lost 2 bases, leaving 6 bases of the junction unmatched. The CDR3 sequence is 15 residues long. CDR1 is SGHNT and CDR2 is YYREEE in the germline V gene (reference sequence). This CDR3 is CASSFVEGASYEQYF. The DNA of the CDR3 is TGTGCCAGCAGCTTCGTTGAGGGGGCTTCCTACGAGCAGTACTTC.